The entry below describes one T cell receptor (beta chain). Which antigen it targets is not known. No clone much larger than this one lies a single base away; base qualities are absent. The High Capacity cDNA Reverse Transcription Kit was used to reverse transcribe all of the isolated RNA, meaning that expressed TCRB transcripts were what got sequenced. Naive, central memory and regulatory T cell samples underwent deep immunoSEQ sequencing, averaging around 4 million total reads per sample. Sorted cells were lysed in RLT buffer, and RNA was extracted using DNase-treated RNeasy Micro or Mini kits according to cell number. Each cell subset was processed on its own to prevent cross-contamination, while patient and healthy donor samples were processed together. Using the immunoSEQ multiplex PCR, TCRB sequences were amplified from cDNA into 87-bp fragments spanning the CDR3 region. The amplicons were sequenced using the Illumina HiSeq platform. The paper's data handling went like this. Synthetic template baselines were used to correct PCR bias computationally, reads within Hamming distance 2 were collapsed, and singletons that could not be merged were discarded. Reads were aligned to IMGT to assign V, D and J genes, CDR3 length, and insertions or deletions at six rearrangement sites. Within each subset, clonotype counts were normalized to sorted cell number, after which true diversity and Gini coefficients were computed with the tcR R package. Repertoire sharing was quantified using the overlap coefficient calculated on TCRB nucleotide sequences. Out-of-frame TCRB sequences from naive cells were analyzed to stand in for the pre-selection repertoire. Not all clones reach the TCRdb copy of this immuneACCESS table, which keeps in-frame sequences only. Checked studies attribute under half of the gap to unresolved V genes and leave the rest unexplained. V, J and clone size are those of that table, while D and trimming were read from the DNA. Across this sample there are about 360,000 clones, with around 13% seen only once. Of the sample, around 0.02% is held by the ten largest clones.

Taken from the germline V gene (reference sequence), the CDR1 and CDR2 loops are LNHNV and YYDKDF. V has 4 bases trimmed and J has 8 bases trimmed; junction bases matching no gene number 13. There are 15 amino acids in the CDR3, from cysteine to phenylalanine inclusive. Only the CDR3 DNA stays, 45 bases, in frame from base 1. This sample was included in a study of beta chain features in type 1 diabetes (dated by TCRdb to the late 2010s). Context from the whole study: No differences in mean age, gender distribution, total cell number or subset yield were found between patients and healthy donors. Whereas all 30 or so donors provided naive and central memory subsets, regulatory and stem cell-like memory subsets were isolated from just 8 patients and roughly 8 healthy donors. In the study, TCRB repertoires of sorted circulating CD4+ T cell subsets from recently diagnosed type 1 diabetes patients were compared with those of matched healthy donors. Across all samples, around 100 million sorted cells were examined, and cell number per subset correlated strongly with RNA yield. Overall results and qualifications from the work: At VDJ recombination sites, patients with type 1 diabetes made fewer insertions and deleted more nucleotides, a pattern implying thymic rearrangement abnormalities. Sequencing cDNA rather than genomic DNA could over-represent highly expressing activated cells, although activation and CD3 levels did not differ between groups. Because the HLA sub-analyses included only small numbers of individuals, any influence of HLA type on TCRB rearrangement was left unresolved. Shorter templates might be favored by PCR, yet because patient and control samples were amplified and corrected together, any such skew would affect both groups equally. In all four CD4+ subsets, TCRB CDR3 length was moderately but significantly shorter in type 1 diabetes patients. The naive, central memory and regulatory TCRB repertoires appeared to resemble one another more closely among patients than among healthy donors.

A single peripheral blood draw of around 0.11 L on average was collected from each donor into heparinised tubes. Using a panel that included CD45RO, CCR7, CD25, CD127, CD95 and CD27, naive, central memory, regulatory and stem cell-like memory CD4+ T cells were sorted on a BD FACSAria II. Every sorted population had a purity above 95%. Right away, PBMCs were isolated by Lymphoprep density gradient centrifugation and were stained directly, with no culture step. Samples were stained and sorted in pairs, with one healthy donor and one patient per experiment, so that batch effects were minimized. The sequencing input was naive CD4+ T cells from blood. The sample's cell subset or site, from its label and the paper: true naive CD4+ T cells. The receptor chain draws on TRBV15 and TRBJ1-2, with TRBD1 matching 7 junction bases. This clonotype was obtained from a man aged 18-30 years in good health. The CDR3 here reads CATSTRVTGVVGYTF. The DNA sequence is TGTGCCACCAGCACCAGAGTTACAGGGGTTGTCGGCTACACCTTC.